The entry that follows covers one TCR beta chain sequence. The antigen remains undetermined. The entry originates in a study of T cell responses to AZD1222 COVID-19 vaccine. General study points: Donors were largely white British and mainly female; clonal diversity was possibly underestimated. Vaccination with two AZD1222 doses was followed by a rise in Spike-specific TCR breadth and depth.

The germline CDR1 and CDR2 sequences are SGHRS and YFSETQ. This CDR3 contains 15 residues. V gave up 3 bases and J gave up 7 bases, with 17 bases separating them. Sequenced by immunoSEQ multiplex PCR; TCRdb stores in-frame clones only, minus some. The sample lists 150,000 or so clones, roughly 92% occurring once. The sequencing here drew on peripheral blood, taken on day 0 of AZD1222 vaccination. The clonotype was recovered from an adult in good health. The chain employs TRBV5-1 and TRBJ2-1, with a tentative D call TRBD1 (6 bases). Written as DNA, the CDR3 is TGCGCCAGCAGCTGGGGTGGACAGCGTCCAAATGAGCAGTTCTTC. It is translated as CASSWGGQRPNEQFF.